These T cell receptor beta chains were read from a single sample in a study of OX40 agonist ivuxolimab in advanced cancers. TCRdb's table, derived via immunoSEQ multiplex PCR, lists solely in-frame clones and lacks some. The table includes tens of thousands of clones, around 85% detected once. The material was CD4+ or CD8+ T cells sorted from blood, obtained in a trial of the OX40 agonist ivuxolimab. The receptor source for this set is an adult with an advanced solid tumor such as melanoma, head and neck, liver or kidney cancer. Each CDR3 is given with its conserved first and last residue. D genes are given only for firm matches. Where a row states a size, it is once, few, many or the class of an expanded clone; other rows omit it.

CDR3 length,clone size,D gene,J gene,V gene,CDR3 protein,CDR3 DNA
14,once,-,TRBJ1-1,TRBV5-4,CASSWGRGNTEAFF,TGTGCCAGCAGCTGGGGAAGGGGGAACACTGAAGCTTTCTTT
15,-,-,TRBJ1-4,TRBV6-5,CASRRGGETNEKLFF,TGTGCCAGCAGGCGTGGGGGCGAAACTAATGAAAAACTGTTTTTT
12,once,-,TRBJ1-1,TRBV5-4,CASSLHRGVAFF,TGTGCCAGCAGCTTACACCGGGGAGTGGCTTTCTTT
16,-,-,TRBJ2-2,TRBV2,CASSEAFAGSTGELFF,TGTGCCAGCAGTGAAGCGTTCGCAGGGAGTACCGGGGAGCTGTTTTTT
15,-,-,TRBJ2-1,TRBV5-1,CASSGSGPRDDEQFF,TGCGCCAGCAGCGGATCGGGACCTCGGGACGATGAGCAGTTCTTC
13,once,-,TRBJ2-1,TRBV18,CASSPYSGNEQFF,TGTGCCAGCTCACCTTACTCCGGGAATGAGCAGTTCTTC
16,-,TRBD1,TRBJ2-6,TRBV7-7,CASSQGQGGGANVLTF,TGTGCCAGCAGCCAGGGACAGGGTGGTGGGGCCAACGTCCTGACTTTC
15,-,TRBD1,TRBJ1-1,TRBV5-1,CASRDRVQGYTEAFF,TGCGCCAGCAGAGACAGGGTGCAAGGGTACACTGAAGCTTTCTTT
17,once,-,TRBJ1-6,TRBV7-8,CASSLVFSGGTRSPLHF,TGTGCCAGCAGCTTAGTTTTTAGCGGGGGCACGCGATCACCCCTCCACTTT
17,-,TRBD2,TRBJ2-1,TRBV11-2,CASSLAIRTSDYNEQFF,TGTGCCAGCAGCTTAGCCATCCGGACTAGCGACTACAATGAGCAGTTCTTC
17,-,TRBD1,TRBJ1-2,TRBV7-9,CASSQMGDRGDLDGYTF,TGTGCCAGCAGCCAAATGGGGGACAGGGGGGATTTGGATGGCTACACCTTC
12,-,-,TRBJ2-5,TRBV5-1,CASRTGQETQYF,TGCGCCAGCAGGACAGGCCAAGAGACCCAGTACTTC
16,-,TRBD2,TRBJ2-3,TRBV6-4,CASSDRGLAGRDTQYF,TGTGCCAGCAGTGATCGGGGACTAGCGGGTCGTGATACGCAGTATTTT
12,few,-,TRBJ2-7,TRBV6-5,CASSVTEYEQYF,TGTGCCAGCAGTGTGACAGAGTACGAGCAGTACTTC
15,few,-,TRBJ2-5,TRBV7-9,CASSPKRRVQETQYF,TGTGCCAGCAGCCCGAAGCGACGGGTTCAAGAGACCCAGTACTTC
13,few,-,TRBJ1-5,TRBV6-6,CASSLDSNQPQHF,TGTGCCAGCAGCTTGGATAGCAATCAGCCCCAGCATTTT
14,once,-,TRBJ2-4,TRBV5-6,CASSLQGGKNIQYF,TGTGCCAGCAGCTTGCAGGGGGGCAAAAACATTCAGTACTTC
12,few,-,TRBJ1-5,TRBV6-6,CASSPDEQPQHF,TGTGCCAGCAGTCCGGATGAGCAGCCCCAGCATTTT
12,-,-,TRBJ1-2,TRBV11-3,CASSSGDYGYTF,TGTGCCAGCAGCTCAGGGGACTATGGCTACACCTTC
11,-,-,TRBJ2-7,TRBV6-5,CASSYRGEQYF,TGTGCCAGCAGTTACAGGGGGGAGCAGTACTTC